Listed here are 25 T cell receptor beta chains from one sample, sequenced in a study of blood T cell repertoires in COVID-19. Assay used: immunoSEQ multiplex PCR; TCRdb lists only in-frame clones, some missing. The table includes 250,000 or so clones, about 79% detected once. The sample comprised peripheral blood. The receptor source for this set is a man older than 75 with acute or convalescent COVID-19.

The rearrangement uses TRBV27 and TRBJ2-7; 10 bases align to TRBD2. Germline loops: CDR1 MNHEY, CDR2 SMNVEV (reference sequence). Losses at the gene ends were 6 bases for V and 5 bases for J; bases not matched to a gene: 10. This CDR3 is 15 amino acids long. DNA of the CDR3: TGTGCCAGCAGGCGGACGCCAGCGGGAGGGAACGAGCAGTACTTC. It specifies CASRRTPAGGNEQYF.

There are a few counts of this clone. The V call is TRBV19, the J call TRBJ1-2; TRBD1 aligns across 9 bases. J lost 4 bases, V lost 3 bases, and 12 bases had no gene match. The CDR3 length is 17 residues. The germline CDR1 and CDR2 sequences are LNHDA and SQIVND (reference sequence). The CDR3 DNA reads as TGTGCCAGTAGTATTTTGGGACAGGGTCCCCGGTTCTATGGCTACACCTTC. This sequence encodes CASSILGQGPRFYGYTF. Complete variable domain (other parts from reference TRBV19 and TRBJ1-2): DGGITQSPKYLFRKEGQNVTLSCEQNLNHDAMYWYRQDPGQGLRLIYYSQIVNDFQKGDIAEGYSVSREKKESFPLTVTSAQKNPTAFYLCASSILGQGPRFYGYTFGSGTRLTVV.

The chain links TRBV5-4 to TRBJ2-5; D gene unclear. This CDR3 comprises 11 residues. V was shortened by 3 bases and J by 2 bases, with 2 bases between the two germline ends. The germline V gene has CDR1 SGHNT and CDR2 YYREEE (reference sequence). The CDR3 sequence: CASSSQETQYF. The DNA for the CDR3 is TGTGCCAGCAGCTCACAAGAGACCCAGTACTTC.

The chain joins TRBV28 to TRBJ1-2; D is perhaps TRBD1 (6 bases). CDR3 size: 14 residues. The germline V gene has CDR1 MDHEN and CDR2 SYDVKM. The germline V and J ends were trimmed by 10 bases and 3 bases, with 18 bases remaining between them. Here the CDR3 reads CATVTQGLHYGYTF. CDR3 in DNA: TGTGCCACCGTAACCCAGGGGCTTCACTATGGCTACACCTTC.

The gene calls are TRBV6-5 and TRBJ1-1; D gene unclear. The CDR3 sequence is 14 residues long. V was shortened by 6 bases and J by 0 bases, with 11 bases between the two germline ends. The germline V gene encodes CDR1 MNHEY and CDR2 SVGAGI. DNA for the CDR3: TGTGCCAGCAGACTGGAGAGCCTGAACACTGAAGCTTTCTTT. Encoded protein: CASRLESLNTEAFF.

In this sample, this clone turned up a few times. The J gene is TRBJ1-4, the V gene TRBV9; D not certain. Trimming removed 4 bases from V and 3 bases from J, with 13 bases in between. CDR1 and CDR2 from the germline V gene are SGDLS and YYNGEE. The CDR3 spans 15 residues. DNA for the CDR3: TGTGCCAGCAGCACTAGGACGGAGCCTAATGAAAAACTGTTTTTT. This encodes CASSTRTEPNEKLFF.

The chain combines TRBV20-1 with TRBJ2-1; TRBD1 agrees at 9 bases. Germline-derived CDR1 and CDR2 are DFQATT and SNEGSKA (reference sequence). J was trimmed by 0 bases and V by 3 bases; bases with no gene match: 9. This CDR3 spans 17 amino acids. The CDR3 DNA reads TGCAGTGCTAGTCCTACAGGGGGCTATAGCTCCTACAATGAGCAGTTCTTC. Amino acids: CSASPTGGYSSYNEQFF.

The J gene is TRBJ1-2, the V gene TRBV6-2 or TRBV6-3, with D unclear. This CDR3 comprises 14 residues. V was pared by 2 bases and J by 7 bases, with 14 bases between. Germline values: CDR1 MNHEY, CDR2 SVGEGT. Here the CDR3 reads CASSYIGVGGGYTF. As DNA, the CDR3 is TGTGCCAGCAGTTACATCGGGGTAGGCGGTGGCTACACCTTC.

The DNA for the CDR3 is TGTGCCAGCACCAACCATTTGACTAGCGGGAGGTATTCCTACAATGAGCAGTTCTTC. Protein product: CASTNHLTSGRYSYNEQFF. V and J are TRBV21-1 and TRBJ2-1; TRBD2, the D gene given by the table, was not confirmed from the DNA. TRBV21-1 is a recognized pseudogene. This CDR3 has 19 amino acids.

This clone was seen only a few times. The chain joins TRBV18 to TRBJ2-1, with 9 bases lining up with TRBD1. V was clipped by 8 bases and J by 1 base; unmatched bases: 12. From germline, CDR1 is KGHSH and CDR2 LQKENI. CDR3 length equals 17 residues. CDR3 protein: CASRTGAGQGSYNEQFF. The CDR3 DNA follows: TGTGCCAGCCGCACAGGGGCGGGACAGGGTTCCTACAATGAGCAGTTCTTC.

This clone occurred a few times. V usage is TRBV5-4 and J usage is TRBJ1-2; D is possibly TRBD1 (6 bases). The CDR3 extends over 16 amino acids. The germline V gene has CDR1 SGHNT and CDR2 YYREEE (reference sequence). Trimming pared 0 bases from V and 0 bases from J, leaving 12 bases between. Here the CDR3 reads CASSLARGLANYGYTF. The CDR3 nucleotides are TGTGCCAGCAGCTTGGCCAGGGGTTTAGCTAACTATGGCTACACCTTC.

This chain connects TRBV4-1 to TRBJ1-2, with unresolved D. The CDR3 loop spans 15 amino acids. The V end was cut by 5 bases, the J end by 0 bases, with 13 bases between. In germline, CDR1 is MGHRA, CDR2 YSYEKL. DNA of the CDR3: TGCGCCAGCAGCTTCGGACGGGAAGCTAACTATGGCTACACCTTC. This gives the protein CASSFGREANYGYTF.

The rearrangement uses TRBV18 and TRBJ1-5; the D is unclear. Germline CDR1 KGHSH, CDR2 LQKENI. Trimming cost V 2 bases and J 0 bases, with 11 bases left between them. The length of the CDR3 is 16 residues. The CDR3 DNA reads TGTGCCAGCTCACCAACGGCAGGATATAGCAATCAGCCCCAGCATTTT. Amino acids: CASSPTAGYSNQPQHF. Using reference TRBV18 and TRBJ1-5 for the parts outside the CDR3, the full variable domain is NAGVMQNPRHLVRRRGQEARLRCSPMKGHSHVYWYRQLPEEGLKFMVYLQKENIIDESGMPKERFSAEFPKEGPSILRIQQVVRGDSAAYFCASSPTAGYSNQPQHFGDGTRLSIL.

This chain links TRBV6-5 with TRBJ2-3, with 7 bases fitting TRBD2. The ends lost 6 bases at V and 2 bases at J; junction bases unmatched: 8. The CDR3 contains 15 residues. CDR1 and CDR2 (germline): MNHEY, SVGAGI. In DNA, the CDR3 is TGTGCCAGCAGATCTAGCGGATCTCTCACAGATACGCAGTATTTT. This sequence encodes CASRSSGSLTDTQYF.

J is TRBJ2-7 and V is TRBV27; weak D call: TRBD2 (7 bases). The CDR3 totals 14 residues. V was cut by 2 bases and J by 7 bases, with 15 bases left in between. Germline V lookup: CDR1 MNHEY, CDR2 SMNVEV (reference sequence). This CDR3 is CASSLGYGGLEQYF. The DNA for the CDR3 is TGTGCCAGCAGTTTAGGGTACGGGGGGCTAGAGCAGTACTTC.

The V and J genes are TRBV4-1 and TRBJ2-2; TRBD2 matches at 10 bases. V lost 3 bases, J lost 2 bases, and 21 bases stayed unmatched. The CDR3 has 22 amino acids. Germline loops: CDR1 MGHRA, CDR2 YSYEKL. For the CDR3, the DNA is TGCGCCAGCAGCCATCCCCCCTCGAAGCGGGGGGGACGAGCGTTCAACACCGGGGAGCTGTTTTTT. Protein sequence: CASSHPPSKRGGRAFNTGELFF.

This chain connects TRBV18 to TRBJ1-3, with 9 positions matching TRBD1. Germline V CDR1 and CDR2: KGHSH, LQKENI. CDR3 length: 18 residues. V shed 3 bases, J shed 6 bases, and the junction held 15 bases outside the gene matches. The chain's CDR3 is CASSPGQGVGPKENTIYF. The CDR3 coding sequence is TGTGCCAGCTCACCGGGACAGGGAGTTGGCCCGAAAGAAAACACCATATATTTT.

The V call is TRBV7-9, the J call TRBJ1-6; D unclear. The CDR3 is 19 residues long. The V end was cut by 5 bases, the J end by 0 bases, with 20 bases between. From germline, CDR1 is SEHNR and CDR2 FQNEAQ (reference sequence). The chain's CDR3 is CASSPGMNQRSSYNSPLHF. The DNA for the CDR3 is TGTGCCAGCAGCCCCGGGATGAACCAAAGGAGCTCCTATAATTCACCCCTCCACTTT.

V usage is TRBV18 and J usage is TRBJ2-1, with D possibly being TRBD1 (5 bases). Deletions cut 1 base from V and 3 bases from J, with 13 bases between. This CDR3 region has 16 residues. The germline gives CDR1 KGHSH, CDR2 LQKENI. The CDR3 DNA reads as TGTGCCAGCTCACCACAAGGGGAATTAAACTACAATGAGCAGTTCTTC. Its translation is CASSPQGELNYNEQFF.

This rearrangement joins TRBV6-2 or TRBV6-3 to TRBJ1-1; D remains unclear. V dropped 1 base and J dropped 0 bases, with 6 bases sitting between them. CDR1 and CDR2 (germline): MNHEY, SVGEGT. The CDR3 is 14 amino acids. This chain's CDR3 is CASSYFGMNTEAFF. The CDR3 DNA reads TGTGCCAGCAGTTACTTCGGTATGAACACTGAAGCTTTCTTT.

The gene calls are TRBV6-5 and TRBJ1-3, with D possibly being TRBD1 (5 bases). The CDR3 contains 14 residues. CDR1 and CDR2 (germline): MNHEY, SVGAGI. Trimming removed 2 bases at V and 4 bases at J, with 9 bases between. CDR3 nucleotides: TGTGCCAGCAGTTACGGTCAGGGAGGAAACACCATATATTTT. Its protein product is CASSYGQGGNTIYF.

CDR3 residues: CASSPPSTGLTDTQYF. CDR3 DNA: TGTGCCAGCAGCCCACCCTCGACTGGACTCACAGATACGCAGTATTTT. The chain has TRBV7-9 and TRBJ2-3, with D possibly TRBD2 on 5 matching bases. This CDR3 has 16 amino acids. Germline V CDR1 and CDR2: SEHNR, FQNEAQ (reference sequence). V was shortened by 5 bases and J by 2 bases, with 17 bases between the two germline ends. The full variable domain, completed using reference TRBV7-9 and TRBJ2-3, is DTGVSQNPRHKITKRGQNVTFRCDPISEHNRLYWYRQTLGQGPEFLTYFQNEAQLEKSRLLSDRFSAERPKGSFSTLEIQRTEQGDSAMYLCASSPPSTGLTDTQYFGPGTRLTVL.

As concerns this clone: Other nucleotide sequences from this sample produce the same CDR3. V usage is TRBV18 and J usage is TRBJ1-1, with 7 bases aligning to TRBD1. V lost 6 bases, J lost 2 bases, and 6 bases stayed unmatched. From germline, CDR1 is KGHSH and CDR2 LQKENI. The CDR3 length is 14 residues. CDR3 amino acids: CASSPGQLNTEAFF. As DNA, the CDR3 is TGTGCCAGCTCGCCGGGACAGCTTAACACTGAAGCTTTCTTT.

The table lists this clone with a few counts. This chain links TRBV3-1 (or the pseudogene TRBV3-2) with TRBJ2-7, with 7 bases matching TRBD1. There are 15 residues in the CDR3. With 3 bases clipped from V and 7 bases from J, the junction kept 12 bases outside the gene matches. Looked up from germline, CDR1 is LGHDT and CDR2 is YNNKEL (reference sequence). For the CDR3, the DNA is TGTGCCAGCAGCCAGGACGGACAGGTCCCCCTGGAGCAGTACTTC. Its protein is CASSQDGQVPLEQYF.

The V and J genes are TRBV5-1 and TRBJ2-7; the match to TRBD2 covers 9 bases. The germline V gene has CDR1 SGHRS and CDR2 YFSETQ. The CDR3 totals 15 residues. V lost 0 bases and J lost 4; bases outside the gene matches: 5. Here the CDR3 DNA reads TGCGCCAGCAGCTTGGGGTCGCTAGCGGGGTACGAGCAGTACTTC. This codes for CASSLGSLAGYEQYF.